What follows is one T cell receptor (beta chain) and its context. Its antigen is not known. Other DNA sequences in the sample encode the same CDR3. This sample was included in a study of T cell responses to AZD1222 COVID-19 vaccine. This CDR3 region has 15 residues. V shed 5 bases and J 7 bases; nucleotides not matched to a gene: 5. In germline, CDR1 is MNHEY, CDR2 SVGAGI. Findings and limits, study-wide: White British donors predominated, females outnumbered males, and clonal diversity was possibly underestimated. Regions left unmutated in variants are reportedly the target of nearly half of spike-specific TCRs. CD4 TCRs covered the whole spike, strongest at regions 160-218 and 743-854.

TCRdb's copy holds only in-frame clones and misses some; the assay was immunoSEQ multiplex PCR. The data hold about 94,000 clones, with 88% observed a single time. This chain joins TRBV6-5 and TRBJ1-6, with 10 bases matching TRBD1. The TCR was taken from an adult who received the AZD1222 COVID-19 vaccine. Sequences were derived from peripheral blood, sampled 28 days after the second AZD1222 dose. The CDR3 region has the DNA TGTGCCAGCAGTAGACAGGGGGCGAGGAATTCACCCCTCCACTTT. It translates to CASSRQGARNSPLHF.